These 4 T cell receptor beta chains were sequenced from one sample in a study of cytomegalovirus exposure and HLA in healthy donors. Primers: 60 Vbeta forward and 13 Jbeta reverse. Assay: immunoSEQ multiplex PCR; the TCRdb copy retains only in-frame clones and omits some. The sample has under 200,000 clones; roughly four fifths are singletons. Input material: PBMCs. These receptor sequences come from a man aged 50 or older in good health and CMV-seropositive.

This chain links TRBV6-1 with TRBJ1-1; D perhaps matches TRBD1 (5 bases). The CDR3 covers 15 residues. V lost 7 bases, J lost 2 bases, and 17 bases lay in between. CDR1 is MNHNS and CDR2 is SASEGT in the germline V gene. CDR3 residues: CASTLTPTVNTEAFF. DNA for the CDR3: TGTGCCAGCACCCTTACCCCGACAGTTAACACTGAAGCTTTCTTT.

The chain uses TRBV5-8 and TRBJ1-2, with 7 positions matching TRBD1. With V trimmed by 4 bases and J by 8 bases, 8 bases remained unmatched. The germline gives CDR1 SGHTS, CDR2 YDEGEE. The CDR3 loop spans 13 amino acids. The CDR3 nucleotides are TGTGCCAGCAGCCGGTCGACGACAGGGGGCTACACCTTC. Its translation: CASSRSTTGGYTF.

The chain uses TRBV5-6 and TRBJ2-7, with D possibly TRBD2 on 5 matching bases. The V and J ends lost 4 bases and 4 bases respectively, with 9 bases between them. Per germline, CDR1 SGHDT and CDR2 YYEEEE. The CDR3 runs 12 residues. CDR3 loop: CASSRTGYEQYF. The CDR3 region has the DNA TGTGCCAGCAGCCGGACGGGGTACGAGCAGTACTTC.

CDR3 DNA sequence: TGTGCCAGCAGCTTAAGCGGGGGAGGCTACGAGCAGTACTTC. Protein sequence: CASSLSGGGYEQYF. The rearrangement uses TRBV7-2 and TRBJ2-7; 8 nucleotides align to TRBD2. This CDR3 comprises 14 residues. CDR1 is SGHTA, CDR2 FQGNSA, per germline. The trim removed 2 bases at V and 3 bases at J, leaving 3 bases unmatched.